Each of the 5 T cell receptor beta chains below was sequenced from the same sample in a study of siplizumab effects on memory and regulatory T cells. Some clones are missing from TCRdb's copy, which holds only in-frame ones; the method was immunoSEQ multiplex PCR. The profile shows about 100,000 clones, 85% to 95% of them singletons. The source material was non-Treg CD4+ T cells sorted from blood. Receptor source: a human donor in good health.

The chain is built from TRBV6-5 and TRBJ1-2, with no clear D. The CDR3 sequence is 12 residues long. The germline V and J ends were trimmed by 4 bases and 4 bases, with 7 bases remaining between them. Germline V gene sequence: CDR1 MNHEY, CDR2 SVGAGI. As DNA, the CDR3 is TGTGCCAGCAGTTCCCGGACCTATGGCTACACCTTC. The encoded protein is CASSSRTYGYTF.

The genes are TRBV11-3 and TRBJ2-1; a possible D gene is TRBD2 (6 bases). Germline CDR1 SGHNT, CDR2 YENEEA. V was clipped by 5 bases and J by 2 bases, with 19 bases between them. CDR3 length: 17 residues. This CDR3 reads CASSPRWDLNTYNEQFF. The CDR3 region has the DNA TGTGCCAGCAGCCCACGGTGGGACTTGAATACCTACAATGAGCAGTTCTTC.

The chain has TRBV4-2 and TRBJ2-7, with 8 bases fitting TRBD2. The germline V gene encodes CDR1 LGHNA and CDR2 YNFKEQ. J gave up 5 bases and V 5 bases, and 5 bases lay outside the gene matches. The CDR3 has 13 residues. CDR3 sequence: CASSEGLDHEQYF. DNA of the CDR3: TGTGCCAGCAGCGAGGGACTAGATCACGAGCAGTACTTC.

The V and J genes are TRBV27 and TRBJ2-7, with D tentatively TRBD1 or TRBD2 (5 bases each). The CDR3 consists of 14 residues. The germline CDR1 and CDR2 sequences are MNHEY and SMNVEV (reference sequence). The V end was cut by 5 bases, the J end by 5 bases, with 16 bases between. The DNA of the CDR3 is TGTGCCAGCAGTCCCCAGCGGACATCTCACGAGCAGTACTTC. Amino acids: CASSPQRTSHEQYF.

This rearrangement joins TRBV7-9 to TRBJ1-4; 7 bases fit TRBD1. With 4 bases clipped from V and 4 bases from J, the junction kept 6 bases outside the gene matches. The V gene's germline CDR1 is SEHNR and CDR2 FQNEAQ (reference sequence). The CDR3 has 15 amino acids. The DNA of the CDR3 is TGTGCCAGCAGCTCGCGGGGACAGATTAATGAAAAACTGTTTTTT. Protein: CASSSRGQINEKLFF.